This TCR beta chain was identified during a study of molecular identifiers for immune sequencing clone quantification. For this clonotype: The antigen remains unidentified.

General study findings and limits: In naive cells, under 1% of molecules belonged to clones above 20 RNA copies, against over 98% in effector cells. Underestimated sizes of highly expanded clones could result from identical TCR molecules that share a barcode.

When naive CD8 T cells were sorted, they were gated as CD8+CD4-CCR7+CD45RA+. TCR libraries were built in bulk with a published protocol and specific TCR primers. TCRdb re-called the PCR reads with MiXCR, one entry per CDR3 protein. Found here are about 320,000 distinct CDR3 sequences, around a fifth of them singletons; the top ten hold over 0.7%. Sequenced input: naive CD8+ T cells from blood, with Jurkat cell RNA spiked in. Subset described: FACS-sorted CD8+CD4-CCR7+CD45RA+ naive T cells. This clonotype originated in a human donor in good health. Some libraries in this study had Jurkat cell RNA spiked in.

CDR3 sequence reads: CASSSRQGEDSGANVLTF. The CDR3 DNA reads TGTGCCAGCAGCAGTAGACAGGGGGAAGATTCTGGGGCCAACGTCCTGACTTTC. The chain combines TRBV11-3 with TRBJ2-6, with 9 bases lining up with TRBD1. V gave up 5 bases and J gave up 1 base; unmatched junction bases: 9. Germline assignment: CDR1 SGHNT and CDR2 YENEEA. The CDR3 extends over 18 amino acids.